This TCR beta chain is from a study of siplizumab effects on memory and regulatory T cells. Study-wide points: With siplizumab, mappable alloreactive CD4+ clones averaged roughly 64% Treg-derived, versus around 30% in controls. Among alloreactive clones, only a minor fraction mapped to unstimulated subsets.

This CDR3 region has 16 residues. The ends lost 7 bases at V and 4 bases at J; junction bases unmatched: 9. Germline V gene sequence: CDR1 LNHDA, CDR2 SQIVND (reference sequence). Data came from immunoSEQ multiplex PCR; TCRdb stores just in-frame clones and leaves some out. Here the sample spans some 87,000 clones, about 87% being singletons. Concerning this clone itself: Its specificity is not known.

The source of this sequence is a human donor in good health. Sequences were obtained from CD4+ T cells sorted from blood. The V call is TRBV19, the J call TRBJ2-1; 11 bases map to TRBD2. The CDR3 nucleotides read TGTGCCAGTAAAAAAGGTACTAGCGGGAGATACAATGAGCAGTTCTTC. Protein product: CASKKGTSGRYNEQFF.